This entry is about one TCR beta chain. Its antigen remains unknown. cDNA synthesis used the whole RNA isolate, giving expressed TCRB sequences. Assay used: immunoSEQ multiplex PCR; TCRdb lists only in-frame clones, some missing. Of 640,000 or so clones in the sample, 13% are singletons; the top ten hold 0.022%. Donors contributed one heparinised blood draw apiece, averaging about 116 mL. These data come from a study of beta chain features in type 1 diabetes. Study observations and caveats: In all four CD4+ subsets, TCRB CDR3 length was significantly, moderately reduced in type 1 diabetes.

With 7 bases removed from V and 3 bases from J, the gap between germline ends came to 15 bases. This CDR3 region has 14 residues. Germline V gene sequence: CDR1 SQVTM, CDR2 ANQGSEA. The chain links TRBV29-1 to TRBJ2-2; TRBD1 or TRBD2 may be the D gene (5 bases each). Sequenced sample: naive CD4+ T cells from blood. The sequence was obtained from a man between 18 and 35 years old with type 1 diabetes. CDR3 nucleotide sequence: TGCAGCGCTGCCCCGGGACGGTACACCGGGGAGCTGTTTTTT. Residues: CSAAPGRYTGELFF.